This is a list of T cell receptor beta chains from one sample in a study of blood T cell repertoires in COVID-19. Only in-frame clones appear in the TCRdb table, and some are missing; sequencing was by immunoSEQ multiplex PCR. This sample has roughly 250,000 clones, with around 89% found just once. Sequencing was done on a sample of PBMCs or T cells enriched from blood (not recorded which). Source of these receptors: a man aged 35 to 55 who had recovered from COVID-19. Both conserved end residues are part of each CDR3. D genes are given only for firm matches. Some rows mark clone size as missing; the rest say once, few, many or name a class of expanded clone.

clone size,J gene,V gene,CDR3 length,D gene,CDR3 DNA,CDR3 protein
NA,TRBJ1-1,TRBV28,15,NA,TGTGCCAGCAGTTCCCGATACCTACTCGGGACTGAAGCTTTCTTT,CASSSRYLLGTEAFF
NA,TRBJ2-6,TRBV7-2,16,TRBD1,TGTGCCAGCAGCCAAACAGGGGGCGCTGGGGCCAACGTCCTGACTTTC,CASSQTGGAGANVLTF
NA,TRBJ2-3,TRBV28,17,TRBD2,TGTGCCAGCAGTCCAAGCGGGAGGGCCACGTTCACAGATACGCAGTATTTT,CASSPSGRATFTDTQYF
NA,TRBJ2-5,TRBV7-7,14,TRBD2,TGTGCTAGCAGCTCGGGACTAGCAGGGGAGACCCAGTACTTC,CASSSGLAGETQYF
NA,TRBJ1-6,TRBV10-3,16,NA,TGTGCCATCAGTGACGGCCCGCCCGGGGTTGGTTCACCCCTCCACTTT,CAISDGPPGVGSPLHF
NA,TRBJ1-2,TRBV19,16,TRBD1,TGTGCCAGTAGTGTTGGGACAGGCATTCTCTTCTATGGCTACACCTTC,CASSVGTGILFYGYTF
NA,TRBJ2-3,TRBV13,14,TRBD1,TGTGCCAGCACATCAGGACAGGGAACAGATACGCAGTATTTT,CASTSGQGTDTQYF
few,TRBJ2-7,TRBV5-6,14,TRBD1,TGTGCCAGCAGCTATCGACAGGGAGCCTACGAGCAGTACTTC,CASSYRQGAYEQYF
NA,TRBJ2-4,TRBV29-1,15,NA,TGCAGCGTTGAACAGCGGAGACTAGCCAAAAACATTCAGTACTTC,CSVEQRRLAKNIQYF
NA,TRBJ2-5,TRBV11-1,13,TRBD2,TGTGCCAGTGAGCGGGACCGACAAGAGACCCAGTACTTC,CASERDRQETQYF
NA,TRBJ1-5,TRBV27,15,TRBD1,TGTGCCAGCAGTTATGACAGGGGAAATGGTCAGCCCCAGCATTTT,CASSYDRGNGQPQHF
few,TRBJ1-4,TRBV19,14,TRBD1,TGTGCCAGTAGTATTTCCAGGGGGAATGAAAAACTGTTTTTT,CASSISRGNEKLFF
NA,TRBJ2-7,TRBV6-2/TRBV6-3,17,TRBD1,TGTGCCAGCAGCCTCGCCCGGGACAGTCAGAGCTCCTACGAGCAGTACTTC,CASSLARDSQSSYEQYF
NA,TRBJ2-7,TRBV27,15,NA,TGTGCCAGCAGTCCCTCCTCGCAAGGAGTCTACGAGCAGTACTTC,CASSPSSQGVYEQYF
NA,TRBJ1-4,TRBV10-2,16,NA,TGCGCCAGACCTCTCCGGCGGCCTTCCTTTAATGAAAAACTGTTTTTT,CARPLRRPSFNEKLFF
NA,TRBJ1-4,TRBV11-3,14,NA,TGTGCCAGCAGCTCCGGAGCAGCCCATGAAAAACTGTTTTTT,CASSSGAAHEKLFF
once,TRBJ2-7,TRBV12-3/TRBV12-4,13,NA,TGTGCCAGCAGTTTTCAGGGAATCACCGAGCAGTACTTC,CASSFQGITEQYF
NA,TRBJ1-2,TRBV2,12,NA,TGTGCCAGCAGTCTACAGGGTTATGGCTACACCTTC,CASSLQGYGYTF
NA,TRBJ2-3,TRBV7-3,14,TRBD2,TGTGCCAGCAGCTTAGGTAGCGGGGTTGATACGCAGTATTTT,CASSLGSGVDTQYF
NA,TRBJ2-7,TRBV10-3,14,NA,TGTGCCATCAACCAGGACGGCCGAGGGATCGAGCAGTACTTC,CAINQDGRGIEQYF
NA,TRBJ2-3,TRBV30,15,TRBD2,TGTGCCTGGAGCCTAGCGGGGGCTAGCACAGATACGCAGTATTTT,CAWSLAGASTDTQYF
NA,TRBJ1-5,TRBV5-5,18,NA,TGTGCCAGCAGCTCCGGACTATTTTTTTCTAATAGCAATCAGCCCCAGCATTTT,CASSSGLFFSNSNQPQHF
NA,TRBJ1-6,TRBV6-5,13,NA,TGTGCCAGCAGTTACGACGGCGGGGGACCCCTCCACTTT,CASSYDGGGPLHF
NA,TRBJ2-7,TRBV11-1,13,NA,TGTGCCAGCAGCCCGACAGAAGCCTACGAGCAGTGCTTC,CASSPTEAYEQCF
NA,TRBJ1-4,TRBV9,16,NA,TGTGCCAGCAGCCCACGACGGGGAGGGACTAATGAAAAACTGTTTTTT,CASSPRRGGTNEKLFF
NA,TRBJ1-2,TRBV7-8,18,TRBD1,TGTGCCAGCAGCACAGGGGACAGGGGACCCGGATTGTTACGTGGCTACACCTTC,CASSTGDRGPGLLRGYTF
few,TRBJ2-5,TRBV5-6,14,TRBD2,TGTGCCAGCAGCTTCTCAAGCGGGAGGGAGACCCAGTACTTC,CASSFSSGRETQYF
NA,TRBJ2-1,TRBV7-3,16,TRBD2,TGTGCCAGCAGCCCGGGACTAGCGGCCACCTACAATGAGCAGTTCTTC,CASSPGLAATYNEQFF
NA,TRBJ2-5,TRBV29-1,13,NA,TGCAGCGTTGGGGTGGGGGCACAAGAGACCCAGTACTTC,CSVGVGAQETQYF
NA,TRBJ1-1,TRBV12-5,13,NA,TGTGCTAGTGGCTCCCGCTATTACACTGAAGCTTTCTTT,CASGSRYYTEAFF
NA,TRBJ1-4,TRBV5-1,15,NA,TGCGCCAGCAGCTTGGAGGGGAAGGGGAATGAAAAACTGTTTTTT,CASSLEGKGNEKLFF
NA,TRBJ1-3,TRBV7-6,16,NA,TGTGCCAGCAGCTTTGGGTGGGGAGTCTCTGGAAACACCATATATTTT,CASSFGWGVSGNTIYF
NA,TRBJ1-5,TRBV20-1,13,NA,TGCAGTGCTAGTTCGTCCGGGTTTCAGCCCCAGCATTTT,CSASSSGFQPQHF
NA,TRBJ2-7,TRBV20-1,15,NA,TGCAGTGCTAGTCGGTCCAGCGGAGGAATATACGAGCAGTACTTC,CSASRSSGGIYEQYF
NA,TRBJ1-5,TRBV6-2/TRBV6-3,15,NA,TGTGCCAGCAGTTACCGTGGACTGGGCAATCAGCCCCAGCATTTT,CASSYRGLGNQPQHF
NA,TRBJ1-1,TRBV29-1,12,TRBD1,TGCAGCGTTGGGACAGGGGGAACTGAAGCTTTCTTT,CSVGTGGTEAFF
once,TRBJ2-7,TRBV7-3,14,NA,TGTGCCAGCAGCTTAACAGGGGTCCACTACGAGCAGTACTTC,CASSLTGVHYEQYF
NA,TRBJ1-2,TRBV5-1,16,TRBD1,TGCGCCAGCAGCTTGGATGGACAGGGGGCGTTAGGTGGCTACACCTTC,CASSLDGQGALGGYTF
NA,TRBJ2-2,TRBV11-1,16,TRBD2,TGTGCCAGCATCGAGACTAGCGCTTCCAGCACCGGGGAGCTGTTTTTT,CASIETSASSTGELFF
NA,TRBJ2-6,TRBV7-2,15,NA,TGTGCCAGCAGCCCGCGGGGACGCGGGGCCAACGTCCTGACTTTC,CASSPRGRGANVLTF
NA,TRBJ1-3,TRBV7-9,15,NA,TGTGCCAGCAGGGCGGGCTTCAGCTCTGGAAACACCATATATTTT,CASRAGFSSGNTIYF
NA,TRBJ1-4,TRBV11-2,14,NA,TGTGCCAGCATTGGGGCTCGACAGAATGAAAAACTGTTTTTT,CASIGARQNEKLFF
NA,TRBJ2-2,TRBV7-6,17,TRBD1,TGTGCCAGCAGGCCAGGGGGACAGGGCTTTAACACCGGGGAGCTGTTTTTT,CASRPGGQGFNTGELFF
NA,TRBJ2-3,TRBV7-2,17,TRBD2,TGTGCCAGCAGCTTTAGGGCCCCGGGGGGGAACACAGATACGCAGTATTTT,CASSFRAPGGNTDTQYF
NA,TRBJ2-7,TRBV4-3,19,NA,TGCGCCAGCAGCCAAGATTTCGCCAGGGATCAGTACACAGCCTACGAGCAGTACTTC,CASSQDFARDQYTAYEQYF
NA,TRBJ1-5,TRBV3-1/TRBV3-2,16,NA,TGTGCCAGCAGCCAAGATATCGGCAACGGGGGGCAGCCCCAGCATTTT,CASSQDIGNGGQPQHF
NA,TRBJ1-1,TRBV6-5,13,NA,TGTGCCATCAAGGACAGCTCTAACACTGAAGCTTTCTTT,CAIKDSSNTEAFF
once,TRBJ1-6,TRBV14,15,NA,TGTGCCAGCAGCCAAGATCTTCGTCAGGGGTTGCCCCTCCACTTT,CASSQDLRQGLPLHF
once,TRBJ2-3,TRBV18,18,NA,TGTGCCAGCTCACCACCTCCCTTTATACAGGGAATGGCGGATACGCAGTATTTT,CASSPPPFIQGMADTQYF
NA,TRBJ2-5,TRBV5-1,14,TRBD2,TGCGCCAGCAGCTTGGGACTAGCGCAAGAGACCCAGTACTTC,CASSLGLAQETQYF
NA,TRBJ2-5,TRBV18,15,TRBD1,TGTGCCAGCTCCCTCAAGGACAGGGCGGGGGAGACCCAGTACTTC,CASSLKDRAGETQYF
NA,TRBJ1-1,TRBV27,15,NA,TGTGCCAGCAGCAATGATCGGAGGCTGAACACTGAAGCTTTCTTT,CASSNDRRLNTEAFF
NA,TRBJ2-5,TRBV5-1,17,NA,TGCGCCAGCAGCTCCAGGGGCAGGGAGGGGTACCAAGAGACCCAGTACTTC,CASSSRGREGYQETQYF
NA,TRBJ2-5,TRBV7-2,17,TRBD2,TGTGCCAGCAGCTCAGCGACTAGCGGGAGAATAGGGGAGACCCAGTACTTC,CASSSATSGRIGETQYF
NA,TRBJ2-7,TRBV2,16,TRBD1,TGTGCCAGCAGTGAAGGCTTTGTAGGACAGGGCTACGAGCAGTACTTC,CASSEGFVGQGYEQYF
NA,TRBJ2-1,TRBV10-3,13,TRBD2,TGTGCCATCAGTGGGACTAGCTTGGGTGAGCAGTTCTTC,CAISGTSLGEQFF
once,TRBJ1-2,TRBV7-9,15,TRBD1,TGTGCCAGCAGCACCACCCGACAGGGTAAGGATGGCTACACCTTC,CASSTTRQGKDGYTF